A selection of T cell receptor beta chains follows, all from one sample in a study of blood T cell repertoires in COVID-19. Only in-frame clones appear in the TCRdb table, and some are missing; sequencing was by immunoSEQ multiplex PCR. The sample lists approximately 89,000 clones, approximately 75% seen once, with about 13% in the top ten. The sequencing input was peripheral blood. The receptors shown here come from a human donor in a cohort sampled during active COVID-19. The CDR3 runs from the conserved cysteine through the conserved F or W. Fields, in order: D gene, V gene, J gene, clone size, CDR3 protein, CDR3 DNA. A D gene is named only where the DNA matches it firmly. For some rows the clone size is stated as once, few or many, or as a class when expanded; others skip it.

D gene: TRBD1; V gene: TRBV5-4; J gene: TRBJ2-6; clone size: NA; CDR3 protein: CASSLGGSSGANVLTF; CDR3 DNA: TGTGCCAGCAGCTTAGGGGGCAGCTCTGGGGCCAACGTCCTGACTTTC
D gene: NA; V gene: TRBV7-9; J gene: TRBJ2-2; clone size: NA; CDR3 protein: CASRFGGQNTGELFF; CDR3 DNA: TGTGCCAGCAGGTTCGGGGGGCAGAACACCGGGGAGCTGTTTTTT
D gene: TRBD2; V gene: TRBV11-2; J gene: TRBJ2-2; clone size: NA; CDR3 protein: CASSFMTSGDTGELFF; CDR3 DNA: TGTGCCAGCAGCTTTATGACTAGCGGGGACACCGGGGAGCTGTTTTTT
D gene: TRBD1; V gene: TRBV27; J gene: TRBJ1-6; clone size: NA; CDR3 protein: CASRDGTGWDKSPLHF; CDR3 DNA: TGTGCCAGCAGGGACGGGACAGGATGGGATAAATCACCCCTCCACTTT
D gene: TRBD2; V gene: TRBV11-3; J gene: TRBJ2-1; clone size: NA; CDR3 protein: CASSLEGLGYNEQFF; CDR3 DNA: TGTGCCAGCAGCTTAGAGGGACTAGGTTACAATGAGCAGTTCTTC
D gene: TRBD1; V gene: TRBV4-1; J gene: TRBJ1-1; clone size: NA; CDR3 protein: CASSQDDRGLMNTEAFF; CDR3 DNA: TGCGCCAGCAGCCAAGACGACAGGGGCCTTATGAACACTGAAGCTTTCTTT
D gene: TRBD2; V gene: TRBV4-1; J gene: TRBJ2-4; clone size: NA; CDR3 protein: CASIIGTSGGAKNIQYF; CDR3 DNA: TGCGCCAGCATCATCGGGACTAGCGGGGGGGCCAAAAACATTCAGTACTTC
D gene: TRBD1; V gene: TRBV18; J gene: TRBJ1-5; clone size: NA; CDR3 protein: CASSPGTGQTYQPQHF; CDR3 DNA: TGTGCCAGCTCACCGGGGACAGGTCAGACTTATCAGCCCCAGCATTTT
D gene: NA; V gene: TRBV6-5; J gene: TRBJ1-2; clone size: NA; CDR3 protein: CASSPALGGPGYTF; CDR3 DNA: TGTGCCAGCAGTCCCGCTCTCGGAGGGCCCGGCTACACCTTC
D gene: NA; V gene: TRBV19; J gene: TRBJ1-1; clone size: NA; CDR3 protein: CASSMKGMNTEAFF; CDR3 DNA: TGTGCCAGTAGTATGAAGGGGATGAACACTGAAGCTTTCTTT
D gene: TRBD1; V gene: TRBV19; J gene: TRBJ2-2; clone size: NA; CDR3 protein: CASMLGTGGTGELFF; CDR3 DNA: TGTGCCAGTATGCTTGGGACAGGGGGGACCGGGGAGCTGTTTTTT
D gene: TRBD1; V gene: TRBV5-1; J gene: TRBJ2-1; clone size: NA; CDR3 protein: CASSPETGQAGIEQFF; CDR3 DNA: TGCGCCAGCAGTCCAGAAACGGGACAGGCAGGTATTGAGCAGTTCTTC
D gene: NA; V gene: TRBV5-5; J gene: TRBJ2-2; clone size: NA; CDR3 protein: CASSPSGRKAGELFF; CDR3 DNA: TGTGCCAGCAGCCCATCAGGGAGGAAGGCCGGGGAGCTGTTTTTT
D gene: NA; V gene: TRBV19; J gene: TRBJ1-5; clone size: NA; CDR3 protein: CASSPRFRAGNQPQHF; CDR3 DNA: TGTGCCAGTAGTCCCCGGTTCCGGGCGGGGAATCAGCCCCAGCATTTT
D gene: NA; V gene: TRBV7-2; J gene: TRBJ1-1; clone size: NA; CDR3 protein: CASSPRSGALGNTEAFF; CDR3 DNA: TGTGCCAGCAGCCCGAGATCTGGAGCCCTAGGGAACACTGAAGCTTTCTTT
D gene: TRBD1; V gene: TRBV6-5; J gene: TRBJ2-2; clone size: NA; CDR3 protein: CASRGTGSTGELFF; CDR3 DNA: TGTGCCAGCAGGGGGACAGGGTCGACCGGGGAGCTGTTTTTT
D gene: NA; V gene: TRBV10-2; J gene: TRBJ2-1; clone size: NA; CDR3 protein: CASSPTSQTYNEQFF; CDR3 DNA: TGCGCCAGCAGTCCAACAAGTCAAACCTACAATGAGCAGTTCTTC
D gene: TRBD2; V gene: TRBV9; J gene: TRBJ2-1; clone size: NA; CDR3 protein: CASSTRLAGQYNEQFF; CDR3 DNA: TGTGCCAGCAGCACCAGACTAGCGGGGCAGTACAATGAGCAGTTCTTC
D gene: NA; V gene: TRBV4-2; J gene: TRBJ2-3; clone size: NA; CDR3 protein: CASSQAAGTSTDTQYF; CDR3 DNA: TGTGCCAGCAGCCAAGCAGCGGGTACTAGCACAGATACGCAGTATTTT
D gene: NA; V gene: TRBV5-8; J gene: TRBJ2-7; clone size: NA; CDR3 protein: CASSLGRQVYYEQYF; CDR3 DNA: TGTGCCAGCAGCTTGGGGCGTCAGGTGTACTACGAGCAGTACTTC
D gene: TRBD2; V gene: TRBV10-3; J gene: TRBJ2-1; clone size: NA; CDR3 protein: CAISSGGYNEQFF; CDR3 DNA: TGTGCCATCTCTAGCGGGGGGTACAATGAGCAGTTCTTC
D gene: NA; V gene: TRBV30; J gene: TRBJ1-6; clone size: few; CDR3 protein: CAWSQGGSNSPLHF; CDR3 DNA: TGTGCCTGGTCCCAGGGCGGGAGCAATTCACCCCTCCACTTT
D gene: NA; V gene: TRBV19; J gene: TRBJ2-1; clone size: once; CDR3 protein: CASSIIRGEQFF; CDR3 DNA: TGTGCCAGTAGTATTATCCGGGGTGAGCAGTTCTTC
D gene: NA; V gene: TRBV5-1; J gene: TRBJ1-2; clone size: NA; CDR3 protein: CASSGGTHGYTF; CDR3 DNA: TGCGCCAGCAGCGGAGGGACTCATGGCTACACCTTC
D gene: TRBD1; V gene: TRBV6-1; J gene: TRBJ1-6; clone size: few; CDR3 protein: CASSLGQGGSPLHF; CDR3 DNA: TGTGCCAGCAGTCTTGGACAGGGGGGCTCACCCCTCCACTTT
D gene: TRBD1; V gene: TRBV18; J gene: TRBJ1-3; clone size: NA; CDR3 protein: CASSPGTGKDTIYF; CDR3 DNA: TGTGCCAGCTCACCGGGGACAGGGAAGGACACCATATATTTT
D gene: NA; V gene: TRBV7-3; J gene: TRBJ1-1; clone size: NA; CDR3 protein: CASSLGGRNTEAFF; CDR3 DNA: TGTGCCAGCAGCTTAGGTGGGCGCAACACTGAAGCTTTCTTT
D gene: TRBD2; V gene: TRBV6-5; J gene: TRBJ2-7; clone size: NA; CDR3 protein: CASSTRAGGAYEQYF; CDR3 DNA: TGTGCCAGCAGTACACGAGCTGGGGGGGCCTACGAGCAGTACTTC
D gene: TRBD2; V gene: TRBV27; J gene: TRBJ2-7; clone size: NA; CDR3 protein: CASSPPRGVGYEQYF; CDR3 DNA: TGTGCCAGCAGTCCCCCCCGGGGGGTCGGTTACGAGCAGTACTTC
D gene: TRBD1; V gene: TRBV7-8; J gene: TRBJ1-2; clone size: NA; CDR3 protein: CASSSTKDRGVGYTF; CDR3 DNA: TGTGCCAGCAGCTCAACTAAGGACAGGGGCGTAGGCTACACCTTC
D gene: NA; V gene: TRBV5-5; J gene: TRBJ2-5; clone size: once; CDR3 protein: CASSLGQRQETQYF; CDR3 DNA: TGTGCCAGCAGCTTGGGGCAGCGTCAAGAGACCCAGTACTTC
D gene: NA; V gene: TRBV3-1/TRBV3-2; J gene: TRBJ2-5; clone size: NA; CDR3 protein: CASSQDRETQYF; CDR3 DNA: TGTGCCAGCAGCCAAGATCGAGAGACCCAGTACTTC
D gene: NA; V gene: TRBV4-3; J gene: TRBJ2-3; clone size: NA; CDR3 protein: CASSQDRNTDTQYF; CDR3 DNA: TGCGCCAGCAGCCAAGACAGGAACACAGATACGCAGTATTTT
D gene: TRBD1; V gene: TRBV7-9; J gene: TRBJ2-7; clone size: NA; CDR3 protein: CASSRLRGGPYEQYF; CDR3 DNA: TGTGCCAGCAGCCGTTTGAGAGGGGGCCCCTACGAGCAGTACTTC
D gene: NA; V gene: TRBV7-6; J gene: TRBJ2-7; clone size: NA; CDR3 protein: CASSSIGGIKSYEQYF; CDR3 DNA: TGTGCCAGCAGTTCCATTGGGGGCATAAAATCCTACGAGCAGTACTTC
D gene: NA; V gene: TRBV7-9; J gene: TRBJ1-1; clone size: NA; CDR3 protein: CASSFEENTEAFF; CDR3 DNA: TGTGCCAGCAGCTTCGAGGAGAACACTGAAGCTTTCTTT
D gene: TRBD1; V gene: TRBV3-1/TRBV3-2; J gene: TRBJ2-1; clone size: NA; CDR3 protein: CASSQGWDRVPNEQFF; CDR3 DNA: TGTGCCAGCAGCCAAGGTTGGGACAGGGTTCCCAATGAGCAGTTCTTC
D gene: NA; V gene: TRBV6-4; J gene: TRBJ2-3; clone size: NA; CDR3 protein: CASITHLGQPSTDTQYF; CDR3 DNA: TGTGCCAGCATCACCCACCTAGGACAGCCTAGCACAGATACGCAGTATTTT
D gene: NA; V gene: TRBV4-2; J gene: TRBJ2-1; clone size: NA; CDR3 protein: CASSQGSGPNNEQFF; CDR3 DNA: TGTGCCAGCAGCCAAGGGAGCGGGCCCAACAATGAGCAGTTCTTC
D gene: NA; V gene: TRBV7-2; J gene: TRBJ1-1; clone size: NA; CDR3 protein: CASSFSGGNTEAFF; CDR3 DNA: TGTGCCAGCAGCTTTTCGGGTGGGAACACTGAAGCTTTCTTT
D gene: NA; V gene: TRBV7-2; J gene: TRBJ1-5; clone size: NA; CDR3 protein: CASSPTGSNQPQHF; CDR3 DNA: TGTGCCAGCAGCCCGACAGGATCCAATCAGCCCCAGCATTTT
D gene: NA; V gene: TRBV11-3; J gene: TRBJ2-3; clone size: once; CDR3 protein: CASSAQGITDTQYF; CDR3 DNA: TGTGCCAGCAGCGCCCAGGGTATCACAGATACGCAGTATTTT
D gene: TRBD1; V gene: TRBV7-2; J gene: TRBJ2-7; clone size: NA; CDR3 protein: CASSSEQGASYEQYF; CDR3 DNA: TGTGCCAGCAGTTCCGAACAGGGGGCGTCGTACGAGCAGTACTTC
D gene: NA; V gene: TRBV10-3; J gene: TRBJ1-2; clone size: NA; CDR3 protein: CAISESLTPRTEPTILYGYTF; CDR3 DNA: TGTGCCATCAGTGAGTCCCTTACCCCTAGGACAGAACCCACAATCCTCTATGGCTACACCTTC
D gene: TRBD1; V gene: TRBV7-9; J gene: TRBJ2-7; clone size: NA; CDR3 protein: CASGPLGTGLHEQYF; CDR3 DNA: TGTGCCAGCGGCCCCCTCGGGACAGGGCTCCACGAGCAGTACTTC
D gene: NA; V gene: TRBV11-2; J gene: TRBJ1-2; clone size: few; CDR3 protein: CASSLDEMTGVVNGYTF; CDR3 DNA: TGTGCCAGCAGCTTAGACGAGATGACAGGAGTAGTGAATGGCTACACCTTC
D gene: TRBD2; V gene: TRBV5-5; J gene: TRBJ2-2; clone size: NA; CDR3 protein: CASSSGTSGGSRTGELFF; CDR3 DNA: TGTGCCAGCAGCTCGGGGACTAGCGGGGGCTCCCGGACCGGGGAGCTGTTTTTT
D gene: TRBD1; V gene: TRBV6-4; J gene: TRBJ2-7; clone size: NA; CDR3 protein: CASLDRVPYEQYF; CDR3 DNA: TGTGCCAGCCTCGACAGGGTCCCCTACGAGCAGTACTTC
D gene: NA; V gene: TRBV30; J gene: TRBJ1-4; clone size: NA; CDR3 protein: CAWSEPGREEKLFF; CDR3 DNA: TGTGCCTGGAGCGAGCCGGGGAGGGAAGAAAAACTGTTTTTT
D gene: NA; V gene: TRBV6-6; J gene: TRBJ1-3; clone size: NA; CDR3 protein: CASSYVRDSGNTIYF; CDR3 DNA: TGTGCCAGCAGTTACGTCCGGGATTCTGGAAACACCATATATTTT
D gene: NA; V gene: TRBV5-5; J gene: TRBJ2-7; clone size: NA; CDR3 protein: CASSRRVVRQAWEQYF; CDR3 DNA: TGTGCCAGCAGCCGAAGGGTGGTCCGACAGGCCTGGGAGCAGTACTTC
D gene: NA; V gene: TRBV5-1; J gene: TRBJ1-1; clone size: NA; CDR3 protein: CASSLGETANTEAFF; CDR3 DNA: TGCGCCAGCAGCTTGGGCGAAACAGCGAACACTGAAGCTTTCTTT